These 5 T cell receptor beta chains share one sample of origin, sequenced in a study of cytomegalovirus exposure and HLA in healthy donors (dated by TCRdb to 2016 to 2017). To prepare the library, the immunoSEQ multiplex PCR assay was applied. A mixture of 60 forward primers for TCR Vbeta segments and 13 reverse primers for TCR Jbeta segments was used in the multiplex PCR. The table comes from immuneACCESS by way of TCRdb, which keeps in-frame sequences with V and J called. Part of the clones is missing from these tables; in studies checked, under half for an unresolved V gene and the rest for unknown reasons. This sample lists 150,000 to 200,000 clones; more than 9.5% were detected once. Clones ranked in the top ten supply less than 8.5% of the sample. The sequencing sample was made of PBMCs. These receptors all come from a man aged 50 or older in good health and CMV-seropositive.

The chain uses TRBV6-5 and TRBJ1-6, with D uncertain. The length of the CDR3 is 16 residues. Trimming stripped 3 bases from V and 9 bases from J, with 18 bases between. Germline-derived CDR1 and CDR2 are MNHEY and SVGAGI. CDR3 bases: TGTGCCAGCAGTTATCTCGGCGAATCTCGGGGTTCACCCCTCCACTTT. It is translated as CASSYLGESRGSPLHF.

This clone was seen more than once but under ten times. The V and J genes are TRBV7-2 and TRBJ2-1; D is unclear. The CDR3 has 14 residues. Looked up from germline, CDR1 is SGHTA and CDR2 is FQGNSA. V was cut by 4 bases and J by 5 bases, with 12 bases left in between. CDR3 nucleotide sequence: TGTGCCAGCAGCTCGAGGCCTTTCGACAATGAGCAGTTCTTC. It yields the protein CASSSRPFDNEQFF.

This clone was observed a handful of times. The rearrangement uses TRBV7-6 and TRBJ1-2; TRBD1 is a possible D gene (5 bases). The CDR3 runs to 16 residues. Germline CDR1 and CDR2: SGHVS and FNYEAQ. The germline V and J ends were trimmed by 3 bases and 0 bases, with 14 bases remaining between them. The CDR3 DNA reads TGTGCCAGCAGCTTTAAGCACGGGACTACTAACTATGGCTACACCTTC. This translates into CASSFKHGTTNYGYTF.

This rearrangement joins TRBV7-9 to TRBJ2-3; D is perhaps TRBD2 (5 bases). The CDR3 runs to 17 residues. The ends were cut back, 5 bases at V and 4 bases at J, with 22 bases in the middle. Germline loops: CDR1 SEHNR, CDR2 FQNEAQ (reference sequence). The CDR3 loop reads CASSPNGVKIRADTQYF. CDR3 nucleotide sequence: TGTGCCAGCAGCCCCAACGGGGTTAAAATCCGGGCAGATACGCAGTATTTT.

This chain connects TRBV5-1 to TRBJ1-1; 11 bases align to TRBD1. From germline, CDR1 is SGHRS and CDR2 YFSETQ. V trimming: 2 bases; J trimming: 5 bases; junction bases outside the gene matches: 8. The CDR3 is 16 residues long. CDR3 amino acids: CASSFWTGGAGTEAFF. In DNA form, the CDR3 reads TGCGCCAGCAGCTTCTGGACAGGGGGCGCGGGGACTGAAGCTTTCTTT.